This section outlines one T cell receptor beta chain sequence together with its context. Its antigen is undetermined. This sample is drawn from a study of post-analysis software for immune sequencing data. The CDR3 runs to 12 residues. The germline gives CDR1 LGHDT, CDR2 YNNKEL (reference sequence). With 4 bases removed from V and 9 bases from J, the gap between germline ends came to 10 bases. Findings and caveats of the study: TRBV5-6, TRBV5-1 and TRBV20-1 belonged to a set of about 5 TRBV segments that were more frequent in patients than controls.

Unique molecular identifiers had been added to the TCR beta cDNA libraries. From the PCR reads, TCRdb called clonotypes with MiXCR, one entry per CDR3 protein. The table records about 260,000 distinct CDR3 sequences, 30% to 45% of them present only once. V usage is TRBV3-1 and J usage is TRBJ2-1; no clear D. Sequencing used blood. The receptor was isolated from a girl aged 5-17 years with multiple sclerosis. The CDR3 protein is CASSLTAGEQFF. In DNA, the CDR3 is TGTGCCAGCAGCCTCACAGCTGGTGAGCAGTTCTTC.